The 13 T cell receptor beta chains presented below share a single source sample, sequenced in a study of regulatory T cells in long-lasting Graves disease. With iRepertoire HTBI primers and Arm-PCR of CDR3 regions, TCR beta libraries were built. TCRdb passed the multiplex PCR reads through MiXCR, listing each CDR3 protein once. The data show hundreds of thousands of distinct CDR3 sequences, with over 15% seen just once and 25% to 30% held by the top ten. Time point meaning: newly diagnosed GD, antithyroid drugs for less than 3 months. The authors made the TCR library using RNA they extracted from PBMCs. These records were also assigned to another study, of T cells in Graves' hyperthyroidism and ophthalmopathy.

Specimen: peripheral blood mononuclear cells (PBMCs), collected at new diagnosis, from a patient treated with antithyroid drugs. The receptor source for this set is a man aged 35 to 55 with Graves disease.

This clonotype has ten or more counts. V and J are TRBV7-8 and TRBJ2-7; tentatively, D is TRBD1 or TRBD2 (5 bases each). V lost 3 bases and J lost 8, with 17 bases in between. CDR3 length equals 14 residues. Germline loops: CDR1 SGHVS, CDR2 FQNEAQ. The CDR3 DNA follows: TGTGCCAGCAGCTTCCGGGGACCCTGGTATCAGCAGTACTTC. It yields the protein CASSFRGPWYQQYF. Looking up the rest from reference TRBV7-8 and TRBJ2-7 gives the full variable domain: GAGVSQSPRYKVAKRGQDVALRCDPISGHVSLFWYQQALGQGPEFLTYFQNEAQLDKSGLPSDRFFAERPEGSVSTLKIQRTQQEDSAVYLCASSFRGPWYQQYFGPGTRLTVT.

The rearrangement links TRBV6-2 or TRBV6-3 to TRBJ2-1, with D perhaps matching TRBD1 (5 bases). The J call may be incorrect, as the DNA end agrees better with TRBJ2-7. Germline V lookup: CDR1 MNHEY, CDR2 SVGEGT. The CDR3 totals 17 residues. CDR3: CASSYSSPGWSYNEQYF. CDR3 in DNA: TGTGCCAGCAGTTACTCCTCGCCAGGGTGGTCCTACAATGAGCAGTACTTC.

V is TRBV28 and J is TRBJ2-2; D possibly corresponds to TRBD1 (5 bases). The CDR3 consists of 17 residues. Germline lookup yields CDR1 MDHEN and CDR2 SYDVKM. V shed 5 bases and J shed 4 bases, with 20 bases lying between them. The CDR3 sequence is CASSTVPAPGPTGELFF. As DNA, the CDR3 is TGTGCCAGCAGTACTGTCCCAGCTCCAGGGCCCACCGGGGAGCTGTTTTTT.

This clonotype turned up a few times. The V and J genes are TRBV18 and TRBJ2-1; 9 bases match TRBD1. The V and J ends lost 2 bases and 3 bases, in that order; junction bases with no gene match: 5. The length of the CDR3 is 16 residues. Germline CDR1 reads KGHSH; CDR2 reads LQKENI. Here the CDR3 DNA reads TGTGCCAGCTCACCAAGGGACAGGGCCTACTACAATGAGCAGTTCTTC. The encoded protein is CASSPRDRAYYNEQFF.

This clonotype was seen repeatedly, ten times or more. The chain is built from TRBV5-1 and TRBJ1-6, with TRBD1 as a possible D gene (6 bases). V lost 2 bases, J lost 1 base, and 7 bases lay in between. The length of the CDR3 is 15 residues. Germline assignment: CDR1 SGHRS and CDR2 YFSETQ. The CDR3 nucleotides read TGCGCCAGCAGCTTCGACAGGTCCTATAATTCACCCCTCCACTTT. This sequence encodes CASSFDRSYNSPLHF.

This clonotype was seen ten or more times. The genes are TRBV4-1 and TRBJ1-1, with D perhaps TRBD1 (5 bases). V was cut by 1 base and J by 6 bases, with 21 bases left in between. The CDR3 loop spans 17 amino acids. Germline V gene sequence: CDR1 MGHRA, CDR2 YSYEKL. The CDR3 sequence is CASSQGWRGAEVPEAFF. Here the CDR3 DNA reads TGCGCCAGCAGCCAAGGCTGGAGAGGGGCCGAGGTCCCTGAAGCTTTCTTT.

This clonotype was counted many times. In nucleotides, the CDR3 is TGCAGTGCTAGAGCTGAGGAGCAGTACTTC. The encoded protein is CSARAEEQYF. The chain employs TRBV20-1 and TRBJ2-7, with D unresolved. The V and J ends lost 1 base and 7 bases respectively, with 5 bases between them. The CDR3 consists of 10 residues. CDR1 is DFQATT, CDR2 SNEGSKA, per germline (reference sequence).

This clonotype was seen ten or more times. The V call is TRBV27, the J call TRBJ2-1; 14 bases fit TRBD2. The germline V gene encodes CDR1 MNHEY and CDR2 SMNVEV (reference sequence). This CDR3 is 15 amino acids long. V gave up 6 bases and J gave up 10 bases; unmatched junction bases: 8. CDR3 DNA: TGTGCCAGCAGGGAGGGACTAGCGGGGGCGGGAGAGCAGTTCTTC. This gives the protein CASREGLAGAGEQFF.

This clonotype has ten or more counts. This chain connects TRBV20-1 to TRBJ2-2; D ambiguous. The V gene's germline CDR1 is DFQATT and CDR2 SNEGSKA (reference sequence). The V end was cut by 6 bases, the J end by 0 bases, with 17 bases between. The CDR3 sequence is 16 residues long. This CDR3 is CSANPHSGANTGELFF. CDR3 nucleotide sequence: TGCAGTGCAAACCCCCACAGTGGCGCGAACACCGGGGAGCTGTTTTTT.

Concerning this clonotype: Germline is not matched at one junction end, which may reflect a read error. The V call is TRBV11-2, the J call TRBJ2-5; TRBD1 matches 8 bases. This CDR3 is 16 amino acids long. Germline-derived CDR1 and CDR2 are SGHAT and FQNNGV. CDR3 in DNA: TGTGCCAGCAGCCCTTTGCATCGCAGGGGGCAAGAGTCCCAGTACTTC. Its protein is CASSPLHRRGQESQYF.

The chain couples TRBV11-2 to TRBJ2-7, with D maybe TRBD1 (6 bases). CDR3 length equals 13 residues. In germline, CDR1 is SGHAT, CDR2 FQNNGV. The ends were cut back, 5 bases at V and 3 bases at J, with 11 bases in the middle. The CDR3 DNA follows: TGTGCCAGCAGCCCCGGACAGTACTACGAGCAGTACTTC. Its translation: CASSPGQYYEQYF.

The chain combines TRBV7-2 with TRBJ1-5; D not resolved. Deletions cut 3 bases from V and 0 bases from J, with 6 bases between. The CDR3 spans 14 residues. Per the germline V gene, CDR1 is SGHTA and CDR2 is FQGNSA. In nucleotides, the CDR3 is TGTGCCAGCAGCTTGGTCTCTAGCAATCAGCCCCAGCATTTT. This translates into CASSLVSSNQPQHF.

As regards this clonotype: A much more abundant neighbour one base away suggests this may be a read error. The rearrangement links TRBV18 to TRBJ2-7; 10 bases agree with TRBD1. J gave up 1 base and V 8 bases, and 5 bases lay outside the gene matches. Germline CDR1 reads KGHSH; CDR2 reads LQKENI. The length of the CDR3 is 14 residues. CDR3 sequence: CASHRDRGSYEQYF. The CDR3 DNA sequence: TGTGCCAGCCACCGGGACAGGGGTTCCTACGAGCAGTACTTC.